The 2 T cell receptor beta chains below all came from one sample that was sequenced in a study of blood T cells in healthy people across ages. The second PCR ran roughly 7 to 12 cycles with a sample-barcoded 5' primer and J-beta primers. From the 5' RACE reads, TCRdb called clonotypes with MiXCR, one entry per CDR3 protein. Of under 2 million distinct CDR3 sequences listed, roughly 30% are singletons. The sample comprised blood. These receptors were taken from a woman younger than 45 in good health.

The rearrangement links TRBV12-3 or TRBV12-4 to TRBJ1-2, with 7 bases matching TRBD1. The CDR3 runs 14 residues. J lost 6 bases, V lost 7 bases, and 11 bases had no gene match. CDR3 amino acids: CASTPSTGKDGYTF. Written as DNA, the CDR3 is TGTGCCAGCACCCCCTCGACAGGGAAAGATGGCTACACCTTC.

This clonotype was detected a few times. This chain uses TRBV24-1 with TRBJ1-4; D remains ambiguous. The CDR3 length is 12 residues. CDR1 is KGHDR and CDR2 is SFDVKD in the germline V gene. V gave up 7 bases and J gave up 10 bases, with 12 bases separating them. The CDR3 DNA reads TGTGCCACCAGCATGGGCGACGGAAAACTGTTTTTT. Amino acid sequence: CATSMGDGKLFF.